Each of the 23 T cell receptor beta chains below was sequenced from the same sample in a study of tumor-infiltrating lymphocytes in primary liver carcinoma. Total RNA (about 500 ng) served as template for TCR beta cDNA synthesis primed by a constant-region primer. Investigators got TCR beta libraries out of three nested multiplex PCR rounds, done with slightly modified ARM-PCR. It was with TRBV1-TRBV30 forward primers and a C-beta reverse primer that the first two PCR rounds were run, at about 9 cycles each. TCRdb re-called the multiplex PCR reads with MiXCR, one entry per CDR3 protein. The sample yields 330,000 or so distinct CDR3 sequences, 65% seen once. Unsorted whole blood served as the source of blood RNA, and germline DNA was extracted as well. The sequenced material came from peripheral blood. These TCRs come from a middle-aged man with primary liver carcinoma and hepatitis B virus infection.

On this clonotype itself: The junction does not match germline at one end; this may be a read error. The V and J genes are TRBV5-1 and TRBJ1-1; maybe TRBD1 (5 bases). This CDR3 spans 14 amino acids. Germline V gives CDR1 SGHRS, CDR2 YFSETQ. The CDR3 loop is CASSFRGSNTGAFF. The CDR3 coding sequence is TGCGCCAGCAGCTTTCGGGGGTCGAACACTGGAGCTTTCTTT.

This clonotype has only a few counts. This may stem from a read error, because a much larger clone lies one nucleotide away. No conserved phenylalanine or tryptophan ends this CDR3, so it is likely a read error. V gene TRBV29-1 combines with J gene TRBJ1-1, with D perhaps TRBD1 (5 bases). V lost 3 bases and J lost 7, with 18 bases in between. Per the germline V gene, CDR1 is SQVTM and CDR2 is ANQGSEA. This CDR3 contains 14 residues. The CDR3 loop reads CSVDMGGGTGEAFS. In DNA form, the CDR3 reads TGCAGCGTTGATATGGGCGGGGGGACCGGTGAAGCTTTCTCT.

This clonotype has just one count. V gene TRBV2 combines with J gene TRBJ1-1; no clear D gene. The CDR3 contains 12 residues. Trimming removed 4 bases from V and 4 bases from J, with 7 bases in between. Germline V CDR1 and CDR2: SNHLY, FYNNEI. For the CDR3, the DNA is TGTGCCAGCAGTGGGTCGAGCACTGAAGCTTTCTTT. This sequence encodes CASSGSSTEAFF.

The chain joins TRBV5-4 to TRBJ2-3; a possible D gene is TRBD2 (5 bases). Germline V gives CDR1 SGHNT, CDR2 YYREEE (reference sequence). This CDR3 is built from 16 residues. Between the trimmed V and J ends, which lost 5 bases and 2 bases, there was a span of 18 bases. CDR3 in amino acids: CASSIRTGDTTDTQYF. CDR3 sequence (DNA): TGTGCCAGCAGTATCCGGACTGGGGATACCACAGATACGCAGTATTTT.

This rearrangement joins TRBV4-3 to TRBJ1-5; D is undetermined. Matching the DNA end better, TRBJ2-3 makes the J call doubtful. The CDR3 covers 14 residues. Germline V gene sequence: CDR1 LGHNA, CDR2 YSLEER. The chain's CDR3 is CASSDRFGPQPQYF. In DNA, the CDR3 is TGCGCCAGCAGCGATCGGTTTGGTCCTCAGCCCCAGTATTTT.

The CDR3 sequence: CASSLEGTGAIAGFSTDTQYF. Here the CDR3 DNA reads TGCGCCAGCAGCTTGGAGGGAACAGGGGCTATAGCGGGATTCAGCACAGATACGCAGTATTTT. The chain recombines TRBV5-1 with TRBJ2-3; weak D call: TRBD2 (8 bases). Germline-derived CDR1 and CDR2 are SGHRS and YFSETQ. This CDR3 region has 21 residues. The V and J ends lost 0 bases and 0 bases respectively, with 26 bases between them.

With regard to this clonotype: Because it lacks the conserved phenylalanine or tryptophan at the end, this CDR3 is likely a read error. The chain combines TRBV6-1 with TRBJ1-5; D remains unclear. The CDR3 length is 15 residues. Germline V CDR1 and CDR2: MNHNS, SASEGT. Trimming took off 6 bases at V and 0 bases at J, with 12 bases between the two ends. The CDR3 nucleotides read TGTGCCAGCAGCCGGAGAGCTGATAGCAATCAGCCCCAGCATCTT. It translates to CASSRRADSNQPQHL.

V and J are TRBV4-2 and TRBJ1-1; 10 bases fit TRBD1. Germline V CDR1 and CDR2: LGHNA, YNFKEQ. Trimming at V came to 5 bases and at J to 2 bases, leaving 14 bases not matched to a gene. The CDR3 runs 18 residues. The CDR3 DNA is TGTGCCAGCAGCACTCACCGGGACAGGGGAATTTTCAACACTGAAGCTTTCTTT. Its protein product is CASSTHRDRGIFNTEAFF.

This clonotype came up many times. The chain combines TRBV11-2 with TRBJ2-7, with unresolved D. The CDR3 is 14 residues long. With 0 bases removed from V and 2 bases from J, the gap between germline ends came to 8 bases. CDR1 and CDR2 from the germline V gene are SGHAT and FQNNGV. The CDR3 DNA sequence: TGTGCCAGCAGCTTAGATCGGCTGACCTACGAGCAGTACTTC. Translating gives CASSLDRLTYEQYF.

In regard to this clonotype: It may be a read error: a sequence one base away is much more abundant. The genes are TRBV4-2 and TRBJ2-3, with 9 bases lining up with TRBD2. This CDR3 region has 16 residues. From germline, CDR1 is LGHNA and CDR2 YNFKEQ. The CDR3 loop reads CASIQAGGSPTDTQYF. Here the CDR3 DNA reads TGTGCCAGCATCCAAGCGGGAGGATCACCCACAGATACGCAGTATTTT.

Regarding this clonotype: One junction end does not reproduce the germline sequence, and a read error may be involved. The chain combines TRBV12-3 or TRBV12-4 with TRBJ1-5; 9 bases align to TRBD1. This CDR3 comprises 16 residues. CDR3 protein: CASSPGTGIGDQPQQF. In nucleotides, the CDR3 is TGTGCCAGCAGTCCCGGGACAGGGATTGGCGATCAGCCCCAGCAATTT.

V is TRBV6-5 and J is TRBJ2-7; 7 nucleotides line up with TRBD2. The CDR3 totals 13 residues. Germline V lookup: CDR1 MNHEY, CDR2 SVGAGI. CDR3 in amino acids: CVTTRGGSYEQYF. The CDR3 nucleotides are TGTGTCACCACAAGGGGAGGGTCCTACGAGCAGTACTTC.

This chain links TRBV11-1 with TRBJ2-5, with 7 bases lining up with TRBD1. V shed 5 bases, J shed 12 bases, and the junction held 15 bases outside the gene matches. The germline gives CDR1 SGHAT, CDR2 FQDESV (reference sequence). CDR3 length: 14 amino acids. CDR3 DNA sequence: TGTGCCAGCAGCGGGACAGTGGACCAAGAGACAGAGTACTTC. It translates to CASSGTVDQETEYF.

In its sample, this clonotype was seen once. This rearrangement joins TRBV11-2 to TRBJ2-7; 7 nucleotides match TRBD1. The V and J ends lost 4 bases and 13 bases, in that order; junction bases with no gene match: 13. Germline lookup yields CDR1 SGHAT and CDR2 FQNNGV. This CDR3 has 13 residues. The CDR3 DNA is TGTGCCAGCAGCTACGGACAGGCCTACGAGTACTACTTC. Translation: CASSYGQAYEYYF.

Concerning this clonotype itself: A much larger clone is a single base away; this may be a read error. CDR3: CASSESGVVDTQYF. For the CDR3, the DNA is TGTGCCAGCAGTGAATCGGGTGTGGTAGATACGCAGTATTTT. The chain combines TRBV12-3 or TRBV12-4 with TRBJ2-3; D is unclear. Trimming left V 5 bases short and J 5 bases short, with 14 bases between. The length of the CDR3 is 14 residues.

This clonotype was seen a handful of times. V and J are TRBV7-9 and TRBJ1-4; D is uncertain. This CDR3 region has 16 residues. The germline V gene has CDR1 SEHNR and CDR2 FQNEAQ (reference sequence). Trimming stripped 6 bases from V and 3 bases from J, with 17 bases between. The CDR3 DNA follows: TGTGCCAGCAGTATCAAGGAGGAGGGAGCTAATGAAAAACTGTTTTTT. This gives the protein CASSIKEEGANEKLFF.

A word on this clonotype: One junction end does not reproduce the germline sequence, and a read error may be involved. The rearrangement joins TRBV11-2 to TRBJ2-3, with 7 bases lining up with TRBD1. Germline lookup yields CDR1 SGHAT and CDR2 FQNNGV. CDR3 length: 13 amino acids. The CDR3 spells CPSSLIGTDIQYF. Here the CDR3 DNA reads TGTCCCAGCAGCTTAATAGGGACAGATATACAGTATTTT.

Ten or more counts support this clonotype. The rearrangement links TRBV10-2 to TRBJ2-5; 10 bases line up with TRBD2. This CDR3 contains 15 residues. The V and J ends lost 5 bases and 1 base, in that order; junction bases with no gene match: 4. Germline CDR1 and CDR2: WSHSY and SAAADI. The CDR3 spells CASSLAGVPQETQYF. CDR3 in DNA: TGCGCCAGCAGTCTAGCGGGAGTCCCCCAAGAGACCCAGTACTTC.

The J gene is TRBJ2-2, the V gene TRBV7-3, with D unresolved. CDR3 length equals 12 residues. Germline values: CDR1 SGHTA, CDR2 FQGTGA. V was cut by 3 bases and J by 5 bases, with 4 bases left in between. The CDR3 DNA reads TGTGCCAGCAGCTTGCGGACCGGGGAGCTGTTTTTT. It encodes CASSLRTGELFF.

This clonotype was picked up many times. V is TRBV12-3 or TRBV12-4 and J is TRBJ1-2; D not certain. The V gene lost 3 bases and the J gene lost 4 bases, with 9 bases spanning the gap. This CDR3 region has 13 residues. The CDR3 DNA sequence: TGTGCCAGCAGTTTCGCAGAGGGCTATGGCTACACCTTC. This gives the protein CASSFAEGYGYTF.

Turning to this clonotype: At one of its ends the junction is not consistent with the germline gene, which may arise from a read error. DNA of the CDR3: TGTGCAAGCAGCTCCGAGAGGGACAGGATACCGCAAAGCTCCTACGAGCAGTACTTC. Translation gives CASSSERDRIPQSSYEQYF. V and J are TRBV11-2 and TRBJ2-7, with 8 positions matching TRBD1. The CDR3 sequence is 19 residues long. CDR1 and CDR2 (germline): SGHAT, FQNNGV.

This sequence joins TRBV28 and TRBJ1-2; D is uncertain. CDR1 is MDHEN, CDR2 SYDVKM, per germline. V lost 6 bases, J lost 6 bases, and 14 bases lay in between. The CDR3 loop spans 13 amino acids. CDR3 DNA: TGTGCCAGCAGACTGAGTCCTGCGGATGGCTACACCTTC. It translates to CASRLSPADGYTF.

This clonotype showed up just a few times. The CDR3 DNA sequence: TGCGCCAGCAGTCACAGGGCGGCCCAGTACTTC. Amino acid sequence: CASSHRAAQYF. V is TRBV23-1 and J is TRBJ2-5, with TRBD1 as a possible D gene (5 bases). TRBV23-1 is an ORF, and what it does is uncertain. The CDR3 runs to 11 residues. V was clipped by 3 bases and J by 9 bases, with 8 bases between them.